This TCR beta chain was profiled in a study of response to subunit inactivated influenza vaccine. Study-wide results and limits: Each seasonal influenza vaccination recruits few new T cells, the authors suggested.

TCRdb used MiXCR to reprocess the RT-PCR reads, holding one entry per CDR3 protein. In the table there are about 800,000 distinct CDR3 sequences, around 20% of which are singletons. After removal of 6 bases from V and 9 bases from J, the junction contained 8 bases not matched to a gene. CDR3 length: 13 amino acids. With respect to this clonotype: The target antigen is unknown.

The starting material was PBMCs from blood, obtained 4 to 6 days after vaccination. The chain employs TRBV12-3 or TRBV12-4 and TRBJ2-3; 8 bases are shared with TRBD1. The receptor comes from a man in his fifties who received an inactivated influenza vaccine. The CDR3 DNA reads as TGTGCCAGCAGCCAGACAGGGGTCCGAACGCAGTATTTT. Translation gives CASSQTGVRTQYF.